This TCR beta chain was documented in a study of blood T cell repertoires in COVID-19. Across the study: The United States, Italy and Spain supplied acute and convalescent COVID-19 samples. T cells, B-cell-depleted T cells, or PBMCs supplied cDNA or gDNA.

CDR3 length: 13 amino acids. The germline gives CDR1 KGHDR, CDR2 SFDVKD. V lost 9 bases to trimming and J lost 0 bases; unmatched junction nucleotides: 3. Original methodology: Reference gene primer amplification gave estimated nucleated cell counts. Profiled with immunoSEQ multiplex PCR; TCRdb holds only in-frame clones, not every one. The V and J calls and the clone size are those of that table, but D and trimming were determined from the DNA. The sample yields approximately 19,000 clones, about 81% seen once. This TCR was sampled from a man in his fifties or sixties with acute or convalescent COVID-19. Sequences were obtained from peripheral blood. V gene TRBV24-1 combines with J gene TRBJ1-1; the match to TRBD1 covers 7 bases. The CDR3 DNA is TGTGCCACCCAGGGACAGCTGAACACTGAAGCTTTCTTT. Protein: CATQGQLNTEAFF.